Presented here are 20 T cell receptor beta chains from one specimen sequenced in a study of T cell responses to AZD1222 COVID-19 vaccine (dated by TCRdb to about 2021). Interpreted using the paper, the time point label stands for: baseline before first vaccination. The treatment or condition label, as the study defines it: meningococcal conjugate vaccine given as trial control. Library method: the immunoSEQ multiplex PCR assay. TCRdb's version of the immuneACCESS table is confined to in-frame rearrangements and falls short of the full clone set. An unresolved V gene accounts for under half of the shortfall where checked; the remainder is of unknown origin. This sample gives about 83,000 clones in total; around 87% of them show up just once. The top ten clonotypes cover roughly 4.3% of the sample. Source: peripheral blood, taken on day 0 of MenACWY control vaccination. The receptors here all came from an adult in good health.

J is TRBJ2-7 and V is TRBV3-1 (or the pseudogene TRBV3-2); no definite D call. The germline V and J ends were trimmed by 4 bases and 1 base, with 11 bases remaining between them. Germline V CDR1 and CDR2: LGHDT, YNNKEL (reference sequence). The CDR3 runs 14 residues. The CDR3 DNA sequence: TGTGCCAGCAGCCCTTATATAGGATCCTACGAGCAGTACTTC. Protein: CASSPYIGSYEQYF.

The chain employs TRBV4-2 and TRBJ2-1; 11 bases line up with TRBD2. From germline, CDR1 is LGHNA and CDR2 YNFKEQ. CDR3 length: 16 residues. V lost 0 bases and J lost 4; bases outside the gene matches: 2. CDR3 coding DNA: TGTGCCAGCAGCCAAGAGGTAGCGGGGGGGTACAATGAGCAGTTCTTC. It translates to CASSQEVAGGYNEQFF.

V and J are TRBV28 and TRBJ1-6; D unresolved. The CDR3 spans 12 residues. Looked up from germline, CDR1 is MDHEN and CDR2 is SYDVKM. Trimming pared 8 bases from V and 9 bases from J, leaving 11 bases between. CDR3 coding DNA: TGTGCCAGCGGGAGGCCGGCTTCACCCCTCCACTTT. Translated: CASGRPASPLHF.

The V gene is TRBV10-1, the J gene TRBJ2-2; 7 nucleotides align to TRBD2. Germline V gene sequence: CDR1 WNHNN, CDR2 SYGVQD (reference sequence). Germline trimming cut 9 bases from V and 6 bases from J; bases unmatched to any gene: 7. CDR3 length equals 13 residues. This chain's CDR3 is CASGEGGSGELFF. The CDR3 DNA reads as TGCGCCAGTGGGGAGGGAGGATCCGGGGAGCTGTTTTTT.

The gene calls are TRBV6-5 and TRBJ2-1; D ambiguous. This CDR3 spans 12 amino acids. Trimming took 6 bases from V and 0 from J, leaving 3 bases between them. The V gene's germline CDR1 is MNHEY and CDR2 SVGAGI. Here the CDR3 DNA reads TGTGCCAGCAGGAGCTCCTACAATGAGCAGTTCTTC. Amino acid sequence: CASRSSYNEQFF.

The chain couples TRBV9 to TRBJ2-7; 10 bases line up with TRBD1. Germline V gene lookup returns CDR1 SGDLS and CDR2 YYNGEE. The trim removed 3 bases at V and 2 bases at J, leaving 2 bases unmatched. The CDR3 runs to 14 residues. The CDR3 loop is CASSGQGATYEQYF. CDR3 in DNA: TGTGCCAGCAGCGGACAGGGGGCTACCTACGAGCAGTACTTC.

DNA of the CDR3: TGTGCCAGCAGCCAAGGGGAAAATCAGCCCCAGCATTTT. This sequence encodes CASSQGENQPQHF. V and J are TRBV3-1 (or the pseudogene TRBV3-2) and TRBJ1-5; D is undetermined. Trimming left V 1 base short and J 4 bases short, with 5 bases between. This CDR3 has 13 amino acids. Per germline, CDR1 LGHDT and CDR2 YNNKEL (reference sequence).

The gene calls are TRBV5-4 and TRBJ1-3; possible D gene TRBD1, 5 bases. Trimming took 5 bases from V and 0 from J, leaving 12 bases between them. The length of the CDR3 is 15 residues. Per the germline V gene, CDR1 is SGHNT and CDR2 is YYREEE (reference sequence). The CDR3 here is CASSLDSFSGNTIYF. CDR3 DNA: TGTGCCAGCAGTCTCGACAGCTTCTCTGGAAACACCATATATTTT.

J is TRBJ2-3 and V is TRBV7-8; TRBD1 matches at 7 bases. The CDR3 has 14 amino acids. The germline V gene has CDR1 SGHVS and CDR2 FQNEAQ. V lost 4 bases, J lost 3 bases, and 4 bases stayed unmatched. The CDR3 loop is CASSSRQGTDTQYF. The CDR3 nucleotides read TGTGCCAGCAGCTCTAGACAGGGAACAGATACGCAGTATTTT. The entire variable domain, with the rest obtained from reference TRBV7-8 and TRBJ2-3, is as follows: GAGVSQSPRYKVAKRGQDVALRCDPISGHVSLFWYQQALGQGPEFLTYFQNEAQLDKSGLPSDRFFAERPEGSVSTLKIQRTQQEDSAVYLCASSSRQGTDTQYFGPGTRLTVL.

The J gene is TRBJ2-5, the V gene TRBV10-1; a possible D gene is TRBD2 (5 bases). The CDR3 has 13 amino acids. The V gene's germline CDR1 is WNHNN and CDR2 SYGVQD (reference sequence). V dropped 6 bases and J dropped 2 bases, with 10 bases sitting between them. The CDR3: CASSPGFQETQYF. As DNA, the CDR3 is TGCGCCAGCAGCCCGGGATTTCAAGAGACCCAGTACTTC.

V usage is TRBV7-6 and J usage is TRBJ2-2; D remains ambiguous. V was clipped by 0 bases and J by 9 bases, with 5 bases between them. The germline V gene encodes CDR1 SGHVS and CDR2 FNYEAQ. The CDR3 covers 12 residues. The CDR3 here is CASSLAGRELFF. Here the CDR3 DNA reads TGTGCCAGCAGCTTAGCTGGGCGGGAGCTGTTTTTT.

This chain uses TRBV18 with TRBJ1-5; D not resolved. Germline CDR1 reads KGHSH; CDR2 reads LQKENI. Trimming left V 0 bases short and J 5 bases short, with 8 bases between. The CDR3 contains 14 residues. In DNA, the CDR3 is TGTGCCAGCTCACCACCCGGGAGAGATCAGCCCCAGCATTTT. This encodes CASSPPGRDQPQHF.

The chain carries TRBV9 and TRBJ2-3, with 8 bases identical to TRBD2. The CDR3 sequence is 15 residues long. Germline CDR1 and CDR2: SGDLS and YYNGEE. V dropped 2 bases and J dropped 4; count of bases not matched to a gene: 6. The chain's CDR3 is CASSVLAGGADTQYF. The DNA for the CDR3 is TGTGCCAGCAGCGTTCTAGCGGGCGGTGCAGATACGCAGTATTTT. Looking up the rest from reference TRBV9 and TRBJ2-3 gives the full variable domain: DSGVTQTPKHLITATGQRVTLRCSPRSGDLSVYWYQQSLDQGLQFLIQYYNGEERAKGNILERFSAQQFPDLHSELNLSSLELGDSALYFCASSVLAGGADTQYFGPGTRLTVL.

This clone came up a few times. V usage is TRBV6-1 and J usage is TRBJ2-7, with 12 bases aligning to TRBD1. Germline V gene sequence: CDR1 MNHNS, CDR2 SASEGT. This CDR3 region has 15 residues. V lost 3 bases, J lost 3 bases, and 3 bases stayed unmatched. The CDR3 is CASSERDRGLYEQYF. The CDR3 region has the DNA TGTGCCAGCAGTGAGAGGGACAGGGGGCTCTACGAGCAGTACTTC.

The genes are TRBV28 and TRBJ1-5; 8 bases agree with TRBD1. Germline lookup yields CDR1 MDHEN and CDR2 SYDVKM. CDR3 size: 16 residues. J lost 6 bases, V lost 5 bases, and 12 bases had no gene match. The CDR3 reads CASSPHPGQGGQPQHF. CDR3 DNA sequence: TGTGCCAGCAGTCCACACCCTGGACAGGGAGGTCAGCCCCAGCATTTT.

The chain combines TRBV5-4 with TRBJ2-7; 11 bases match TRBD2. This CDR3 is built from 15 residues. Germline CDR1 and CDR2: SGHNT and YYREEE (reference sequence). Germline trimming cut 1 base from V and 2 bases from J; bases unmatched to any gene: 2. CDR3: CASSLTSGGAYEQYF. In nucleotides, the CDR3 is TGTGCCAGCAGCTTGACTAGCGGGGGAGCCTACGAGCAGTACTTC. The full variable domain, in which reference TRBV5-4 and TRBJ2-7 provide the parts outside the CDR3, is ETGVTQSPTHLIKTRGQQVTLRCSSQSGHNTVSWYQQALGQGPQFIFQYYREEENGRGNFPPRFSGLQFPNYSSELNVNALELDDSALYLCASSLTSGGAYEQYFGPGTRLTVT.

This clone has just a few counts. The chain employs TRBV5-1 and TRBJ2-1; TRBD2 matches at 7 bases. The germline V gene encodes CDR1 SGHRS and CDR2 YFSETQ. The CDR3 has 16 residues. Trimming took 6 bases from V and 4 from J; bases not matched to a gene: 13. CDR3 region: CASIVDGGGYYNEQFF. The DNA for the CDR3 is TGCGCCAGCATCGTAGATGGGGGGGGTTATTACAATGAGCAGTTCTTC.

A remark on this clone: The same CDR3 can be traced to other DNA sequences in this sample. This sequence joins TRBV25-1 and TRBJ2-5, with 9 bases aligning to TRBD2. J gave up 2 bases and V 6 bases, and 10 bases lay outside the gene matches. The CDR3 sequence is 16 residues long. The germline CDR1 and CDR2 sequences are MGHDK and SYGVNS. CDR3 amino acids: CASSEPSAGGQETQYF. CDR3 nucleotide sequence: TGTGCCAGCAGCGAGCCAAGTGCGGGGGGGCAAGAGACCCAGTACTTC.

This sequence joins TRBV14 and TRBJ2-5, with 7 bases matching TRBD2. The CDR3 contains 14 residues. V was clipped by 4 bases and J by 4 bases; unmatched bases: 6. The germline gives CDR1 SGHDN, CDR2 FVKESK. CDR3 DNA: TGTGCCAGCAGCCCCCGACTAGCCCCAGAGACCCAGTACTTC. Translated, it gives CASSPRLAPETQYF.

The chain is built from TRBV13 and TRBJ1-1; D is unresolved. The ends were cut back, 6 bases at V and 2 bases at J, with 4 bases in the middle. The germline gives CDR1 PRHDT, CDR2 FYEKMQ (reference sequence). The CDR3 consists of 11 residues. The CDR3 bases are TGTGCCAGCAGGGTCAACACTGAAGCTTTCTTT. It codes for CASRVNTEAFF.